Listed here are 25 T cell receptor beta chains from one sample, sequenced in a study of blood T cell repertoires in COVID-19. This table comes from immunoSEQ multiplex PCR, and its TCRdb copy is limited to in-frame clones, with some not included. The sample carries under 300,000 clones, 89% recorded once. The sample taken for sequencing was PBMCs or T cells enriched from blood (not recorded which). The receptors were gathered from a woman aged 40 to 50 who had recovered from COVID-19.

The chain joins TRBV19 to TRBJ1-3, with D perhaps matching TRBD1 (5 bases). The CDR3 contains 15 residues. The germline V gene has CDR1 LNHDA and CDR2 SQIVND (reference sequence). V shed 5 bases and J shed 3 bases, with 14 bases lying between them. In DNA, the CDR3 is TGTGCCAGTAGTCCCCCGGGACTGAGTGGAAACACCATATATTTT. This translates into CASSPPGLSGNTIYF.

The chain joins TRBV10-1 to TRBJ2-7; 7 nucleotides match TRBD2. CDR3 length: 19 amino acids. V gave up 1 base and J gave up 2 bases; unmatched junction bases: 17. Germline CDR1 WNHNN, CDR2 SYGVQD (reference sequence). CDR3 residues: CASSEFPPLVSGSTYEQYF. The CDR3 nucleotides read TGCGCCAGCAGTGAGTTCCCTCCTTTGGTTAGCGGGTCAACCTACGAGCAGTACTTC.

V gene TRBV7-2 combines with J gene TRBJ1-1; weak D call: TRBD1 (5 bases). The germline V and J ends were trimmed by 5 bases and 4 bases, with 23 bases remaining between them. The CDR3 length is 17 residues. CDR1 and CDR2 from the germline V gene are SGHTA and FQGNSA. The CDR3 is CASSQDPGLWALTEAFF. CDR3 bases: TGTGCCAGCAGCCAAGACCCAGGGTTGTGGGCGCTCACTGAAGCTTTCTTT.

DNA for the CDR3: TGTGCCAGCAGTGAATCTGTGGGCAGGGGGCGCCCCGGCACTGAAGCTTTCTTT. It is translated as CASSESVGRGRPGTEAFF. The chain links TRBV25-1 to TRBJ1-1; 8 bases align to TRBD1. The CDR3 covers 18 residues. V shed 1 base and J 4 bases; nucleotides not matched to a gene: 14. From germline, CDR1 is MGHDK and CDR2 SYGVNS.

This chain connects TRBV12-3 or TRBV12-4 to TRBJ1-3; a weak D match, TRBD1 (6 bases). Trimming removed 6 bases at V and 4 bases at J, with 10 bases between. The CDR3 has 13 residues. Here the CDR3 DNA reads TGTGCCAGCAGCCGGACAGAAGGAAACACCATATATTTT. Its protein product is CASSRTEGNTIYF.

The V gene is TRBV7-9, the J gene TRBJ1-1, with D possibly matching TRBD1 (6 bases). This CDR3 is 14 amino acids long. Germline V lookup: CDR1 SEHNR, CDR2 FQNEAQ (reference sequence). The V gene lost 7 bases and the J gene lost 1 base, with 13 bases spanning the gap. The CDR3 loop reads CASTLTGENTEAFF. DNA for the CDR3: TGTGCCAGCACCCTGACAGGAGAGAACACTGAAGCTTTCTTT.

This chain's CDR3 is CASSLYVSGGSSYNEQFF. For the CDR3, the DNA is TGTGCCAGCAGTTTATACGTATCGGGGGGTAGCTCCTACAATGAGCAGTTCTTC. The chain links TRBV27 to TRBJ2-1; 7 bases line up with TRBD2. This CDR3 region has 18 residues. Germline-derived CDR1 and CDR2 are MNHEY and SMNVEV (reference sequence). Germline trimming cut 1 base from V and 0 bases from J; bases unmatched to any gene: 9.

The chain carries TRBV4-1 and TRBJ1-2, with TRBD1 identical over 10 bases. V lost 4 bases and J lost 4; bases outside the gene matches: 12. This CDR3 spans 17 amino acids. The germline CDR1 and CDR2 sequences are MGHRA and YSYEKL. CDR3 amino acids: CASSPGQGPKYSYGYTF. For the CDR3, the DNA is TGCGCCAGCAGCCCGGGACAGGGGCCCAAATACTCCTATGGCTACACCTTC.

The chain combines TRBV14 with TRBJ1-1; D not resolved. The CDR3 totals 13 residues. Germline V gene lookup returns CDR1 SGHDN and CDR2 FVKESK. V was pared by 8 bases and J by 3 bases, with 13 bases between. The CDR3 sequence: CASGPPEDTEAFF. CDR3 nucleotides: TGTGCCAGCGGGCCCCCGGAGGACACTGAAGCTTTCTTT.

The V call is TRBV4-1, the J call TRBJ1-5; TRBD1 agrees at 7 bases. Germline CDR1 MGHRA, CDR2 YSYEKL. J lost 5 bases, V lost 0 bases, and 10 bases had no gene match. The CDR3 runs 17 residues. The CDR3 sequence: CASSQDGGRGVHQPQHF. The CDR3 region has the DNA TGCGCCAGCAGCCAAGATGGGGGCAGGGGGGTACATCAGCCCCAGCATTTT.

The genes are TRBV7-2 and TRBJ2-1, with TRBD2 matching over 14 bases. Germline assignment: CDR1 SGHTA and CDR2 FQGNSA. This CDR3 contains 16 residues. V shed 5 bases and J 5 bases; nucleotides not matched to a gene: 5. This CDR3 reads CASSSWTSGRNNEQFF. CDR3 bases: TGTGCCAGCAGCAGTTGGACTAGCGGGAGGAACAATGAGCAGTTCTTC.

The V gene is TRBV24-1, the J gene TRBJ2-1; 10 bases are a match to TRBD1. Germline CDR1 is KGHDR and CDR2 is SFDVKD. Unmatched junction bases numbered 8, after V lost 4 bases and J lost 6 bases. This CDR3 spans 16 amino acids. The CDR3 DNA is TGTGCCACCAGTGAAGAGACCGGGACAGGGGCCAATGAGCAGTTCTTC. It is translated as CATSEETGTGANEQFF.

The CDR3 DNA is TGTGCCAGCAGTAACCCACAGGGAAACTATGGCTACACCTTC. It yields the protein CASSNPQGNYGYTF. The rearrangement links TRBV2 to TRBJ1-2, with D maybe TRBD1 (6 bases). The CDR3 loop spans 14 amino acids. Germline V lookup: CDR1 SNHLY, CDR2 FYNNEI. Trimming stripped 5 bases from V and 2 bases from J, with 12 bases between.

The V and J genes are TRBV18 and TRBJ1-1, with 7 bases aligning to TRBD1. V lost 1 base, J lost 4 bases, and 9 bases stayed unmatched. There are 16 residues in the CDR3. The germline CDR1 and CDR2 sequences are KGHSH and LQKENI. CDR3: CASSPLPRGSGTEAFF. Written as DNA, the CDR3 is TGTGCCAGCTCACCACTCCCCAGGGGGTCGGGCACTGAAGCTTTCTTT.

The chain couples TRBV6-6 to TRBJ2-7, with 8 positions matching TRBD2. J gave up 0 bases and V 6 bases, and 7 bases lay outside the gene matches. Germline V gene sequence: CDR1 MNHNY, CDR2 SVGAGI (reference sequence). The CDR3 sequence is 15 residues long. The CDR3 protein is CASRGAGEASYEQYF. The CDR3 DNA sequence: TGTGCCAGCAGAGGAGCGGGAGAGGCCTCCTACGAGCAGTACTTC.

This chain joins TRBV4-1 and TRBJ1-1; D ambiguous. Germline V gene lookup returns CDR1 MGHRA and CDR2 YSYEKL. The germline V and J ends were trimmed by 6 bases and 0 bases, with 14 bases remaining between them. The CDR3 consists of 15 residues. The CDR3 protein is CASSPKIILNTEAFF. The CDR3 nucleotides read TGCGCCAGCAGTCCTAAAATAATTCTGAACACTGAAGCTTTCTTT.

CDR3 sequence: CASSQGTSAGNTIYF. DNA for the CDR3: TGCGCCAGCAGCCAAGGGACTTCGGCTGGAAACACCATATATTTT. The V gene is TRBV5-1, the J gene TRBJ1-3, with a possible D match to TRBD1 (5 bases). Trimming stripped 4 bases from V and 2 bases from J, with 13 bases between. The CDR3 is made up of 15 amino acids. Germline V gives CDR1 SGHRS, CDR2 YFSETQ. The whole variable domain, remainder taken from reference TRBV5-1 and TRBJ1-3, is KAGVTQTPRYLIKTRGQQVTLSCSPISGHRSVSWYQQTPGQGLQFLFEYFSETQRNKGNFPGRFSGRQFSNSRSEMNVSTLELGDSALYLCASSQGTSAGNTIYFGEGSWLTVV.

V usage is TRBV11-1 and J usage is TRBJ1-2, with 7 bases aligning to TRBD1. This CDR3 spans 12 amino acids. V was pared by 5 bases and J by 6 bases, with 3 bases of the junction left unmatched. Germline V gene lookup returns CDR1 SGHAT and CDR2 FQDESV (reference sequence). The CDR3: CASSPQGNGYTF. The CDR3, as DNA: TGTGCCAGCAGCCCACAGGGGAATGGCTACACCTTC.

This chain connects TRBV7-3 to TRBJ2-7, with 11 bases that match TRBD2. Germline CDR1 reads SGHTA; CDR2 reads FQGTGA. The CDR3 extends over 14 amino acids. Trimming at V came to 3 bases and at J to 6 bases, leaving 4 bases not matched to a gene. CDR3 DNA sequence: TGTGCCAGCAGCTTGACTAGCGGGGATATCGAGCAGTACTTC. Translation gives CASSLTSGDIEQYF. Looking up the rest from reference TRBV7-3 and TRBJ2-7 gives the full variable domain: GAGVSQTPSNKVTEKGKYVELRCDPISGHTALYWYRQSLGQGPEFLIYFQGTGAADDSGLPNDRFFAVRPEGSVSTLKIQRTERGDSAVYLCASSLTSGDIEQYFGPGTRLTVT.

The chain uses TRBV29-1 and TRBJ1-1; D gene unclear. The V gene's germline CDR1 is SQVTM and CDR2 ANQGSEA. The germline V and J ends were trimmed by 4 bases and 0 bases, with 6 bases remaining between them. The CDR3 contains 12 residues. The CDR3 DNA sequence: TGCAGCGTTGTTAACATGAACACTGAAGCTTTCTTT. Amino acid sequence: CSVVNMNTEAFF.

V gene TRBV14 combines with J gene TRBJ1-1; no clear D. V was shortened by 4 bases and J by 4 bases, with 10 bases between the two germline ends. This CDR3 comprises 13 residues. The germline V gene has CDR1 SGHDN and CDR2 FVKESK. CDR3 amino acids: CASSRKRVTEAFF. The CDR3 DNA follows: TGTGCCAGCAGCCGAAAACGAGTCACTGAAGCTTTCTTT.

This chain links TRBV19 with TRBJ2-1, with TRBD2 identical over 7 bases. This CDR3 region has 14 residues. Germline assignment: CDR1 LNHDA and CDR2 SQIVND (reference sequence). CDR3 in amino acids: CVTREVHSYNEQFF. The CDR3, as DNA: TGTGTCACCCGGGAGGTCCACTCCTACAATGAGCAGTTCTTC.

The V and J genes are TRBV30 and TRBJ1-2; possible D gene TRBD1, 5 bases. V was cut by 0 bases and J by 5 bases, with 13 bases left in between. Looked up from germline, CDR1 is GTSNPN and CDR2 is SVGIG (reference sequence). CDR3 size: 14 residues. The CDR3 loop reads CAWSVQGFRYGYTF. The CDR3 region has the DNA TGTGCCTGGAGTGTCCAGGGATTCCGTTATGGCTACACCTTC.

This chain joins TRBV12-3 or TRBV12-4 and TRBJ2-1; D unclear. With 3 bases removed from V and 10 bases from J, the gap between germline ends came to 7 bases. The CDR3 runs to 11 residues. The CDR3, as DNA: TGTGCCAGCAGTTTTTTCGGGGAGCAGTTCTTC. It yields the protein CASSFFGEQFF.

This rearrangement joins TRBV9 to TRBJ2-7; D call uncertain. Germline V gene data show CDR1 as SGDLS and CDR2 as YYNGEE. The CDR3 consists of 14 residues. V lost 1 base to trimming and J lost 3 bases, with 11 bases between them. The CDR3 bases are TGTGCCAGCAGCGTATCCTCCAACGGCTACGAGCAGTACTTC. Residues: CASSVSSNGYEQYF.